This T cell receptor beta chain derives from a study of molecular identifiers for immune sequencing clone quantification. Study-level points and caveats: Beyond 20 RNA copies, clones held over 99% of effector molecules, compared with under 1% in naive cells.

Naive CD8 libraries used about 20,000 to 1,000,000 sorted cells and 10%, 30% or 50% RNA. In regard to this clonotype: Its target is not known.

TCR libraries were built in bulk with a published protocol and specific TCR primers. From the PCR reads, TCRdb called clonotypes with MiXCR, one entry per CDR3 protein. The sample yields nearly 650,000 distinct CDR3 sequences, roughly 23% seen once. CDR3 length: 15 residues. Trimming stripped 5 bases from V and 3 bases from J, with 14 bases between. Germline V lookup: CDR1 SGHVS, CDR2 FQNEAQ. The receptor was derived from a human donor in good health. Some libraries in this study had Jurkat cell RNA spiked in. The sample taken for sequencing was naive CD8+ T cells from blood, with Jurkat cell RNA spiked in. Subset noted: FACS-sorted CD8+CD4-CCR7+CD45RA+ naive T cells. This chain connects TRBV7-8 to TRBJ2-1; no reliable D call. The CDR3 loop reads CASSPRDGVYNEQFF. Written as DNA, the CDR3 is TGTGCCAGCAGCCCACGAGACGGAGTCTACAATGAGCAGTTCTTC.